What follows are 4 T cell receptor beta chains derived from one specimen sequenced in a study of monozygotic twins with cystic fibrosis. Sequencing was performed with immunoSEQ multiplex PCR; in TCRdb, only in-frame clones are kept and a portion is missing. The sample shows 15,000 to 20,000 clones, 96% of them seen only once. Sequencing was carried out using blood. The receptors were gathered from a girl aged 2 to 10 with cystic fibrosis.

The chain carries TRBV7-2 and TRBJ2-5; 11 nucleotides match TRBD1. From germline, CDR1 is SGHTA and CDR2 FQGNSA. The CDR3 loop spans 17 amino acids. Trimming cost V 1 base and J 5 bases; bases outside gene matches: 9. CDR3 sequence (DNA): TGTGCCAGCAGCTTAGTTGGCCCCGGGACAGGGGGTGAGACCCAGTACTTC. This sequence encodes CASSLVGPGTGGETQYF.

The V and J genes are TRBV14 and TRBJ2-5, with TRBD1 matching over 7 bases. Trimming removed 0 bases from V and 0 bases from J; junction bases left unmatched: 4. This CDR3 is 16 amino acids long. CDR1 is SGHDN, CDR2 FVKESK, per germline. CDR3 amino acids: CASSQDIGGYQETQYF. The CDR3 bases are TGTGCCAGCAGCCAAGATATAGGGGGCTACCAAGAGACCCAGTACTTC.

The count of this clone is one. V is TRBV7-2 and J is TRBJ1-2; 7 nucleotides align to TRBD1. CDR1 and CDR2 from the germline V gene are SGHTA and FQGNSA. The CDR3 extends over 15 amino acids. Trimming at V came to 5 bases and at J to 5 bases, leaving 11 bases not matched to a gene. CDR3 nucleotide sequence: TGTGCCAGCAGCCCAAGAACGACAGGGATGTATGGCTACACCTTC. Amino acid sequence: CASSPRTTGMYGYTF.

The rearrangement joins TRBV5-4 to TRBJ1-6; D perhaps matches TRBD1 (6 bases). CDR1 is SGHNT and CDR2 is YYREEE in the germline V gene (reference sequence). Trimming removed 0 bases from V and 6 bases from J, with 7 bases in between. This CDR3 spans 14 amino acids. CDR3 sequence reads: CASSLGQVNSPLHF. CDR3 sequence (DNA): TGTGCCAGCAGCTTGGGACAGGTTAATTCACCCCTCCACTTT.